A selection of T cell receptor beta chains follows, all from one sample in a study of T-cell reconstitution after alpha-beta-depleted transplantation in children. TCRdb reanalysed the PCR reads using MiXCR and keeps one entry per CDR3 protein. The profile shows about 58,000 distinct CDR3 sequences, 44% of them singletons. The source material was PBMCs, mostly from graft donor cells, sampled 360 days after TCRalphabeta/CD19-depleted stem cell transplant. The source is a male patient under 18 who had a stem cell transplant for acute lymphoblastic leukemia, so the T cells may come from the graft donor. Each CDR3 is given without its conserved first and last residue.

>TRBV5-1|TRBJ2-7
ASSPGTSGLPYEQY
>TRBV5-6|TRBJ2-5
ASSIQETQY
>TRBV29-1|TRBJ2-7
SVEGFSYEQY
>TRBV7-9|TRBJ1-6
ASSLQALGSPLH
>TRBV4-1|TRBJ2-5
ASSPIGTETQY
>TRBV28|TRBJ1-1
ASTFPGQGINTEAF
>TRBV13|TRBJ2-7
ASSQSSGNEQY
>TRBV11-2|TRBJ1-2
ASSPGGVGYGYT
>TRBV2|TRBJ1-5
ASSWDRGFGQPQH
>TRBV20-1|TRBJ1-5
SASDGNQPQH
>TRBV12-3/TRBV12-4|TRBJ2-5
ASSPVGETQY
>TRBV28|TRBJ2-7
ASSLGAGTEQY
>TRBV28|TRBJ2-1
ASSLHPLAGYNEQF
>TRBV7-9|TRBJ2-5
ASRPPFSTEETQY
>TRBV29-1|TRBJ2-5
SVEQGFQETQY
>TRBV12-3/TRBV12-4|TRBJ2-1
ASRSGGSYNEQF
>TRBV7-9|TRBJ2-1
ASSRDPGGNNEQF
>TRBV5-8|TRBJ2-7
ASSLVRGRYEQY
>TRBV12-3/TRBV12-4|TRBJ2-5
ASSLVGLARETQY
>TRBV7-7|TRBJ2-5
ASSLGGGETQY
>TRBV20-1|TRBJ1-2
SSPGGMGYGYT
>TRBV12-3/TRBV12-4|TRBJ2-7
ASSLVAGGPGLDEQY
>TRBV27|TRBJ2-3
ASSLCTDTQY
>TRBV9|TRBJ2-7
ASSRGDYEQY
>TRBV28|TRBJ2-7
ASVGTGGSYEQY
>TRBV27|TRBJ2-7
ASSSSGKGYEQY
>TRBV29-1|TRBJ1-1
SVEGALNTEAF
>TRBV6-1|TRBJ1-5
ASSEVMTWRQPQH
>TRBV24-1|TRBJ2-7
ATSPRQGATYEQY
>TRBV12-3/TRBV12-4|TRBJ2-2
ASSLWDNTGELF
>TRBV27|TRBJ2-1
ASSPGLAHEQF
>TRBV25-1|TRBJ2-5
ASSEWTGKETQY
>TRBV20-1|TRBJ2-7
SAPRDRGSYEQY
>TRBV10-3|TRBJ2-7
AISWDRDRDLTYEQY
>TRBV4-1|TRBJ1-1
ASSRTVTNTEAF
>TRBV24-1|TRBJ2-7
ATSDWAGEQY
>TRBV7-9|TRBJ2-4
ASSLEVVKNIQY
>TRBV7-7|TRBJ2-5
ASSLSGQGKETQY
>TRBV4-1|TRBJ2-1
ASSQENNEQF
>TRBV7-9|TRBJ2-7
ASKAGTAYEQY
>TRBV12-3/TRBV12-4|TRBJ2-6
ASSFTGANVLT
>TRBV5-1|TRBJ2-5
ASSLALAGMETQY
>TRBV20-1|TRBJ2-1
SARGVASYNEQF
>TRBV28|TRBJ1-4
ASTTFEGGQWEKLF
>TRBV29-1|TRBJ2-1
SVFVLANEQF